The 18 T cell receptor beta chains in this list originate from one sample, sequenced in a study of OX40 agonist ivuxolimab in advanced cancers. Libraries were prepared by immunoSEQ multiplex PCR; TCRdb keeps only in-frame clonotypes and omits some of them. The profile shows tens of thousands of clones, 75% to 90% of them singletons. The input for sequencing was CD4+ or CD8+ T cells sorted from blood, taken in a trial of the OX40 agonist ivuxolimab. These TCRs come from an adult with an advanced solid tumor such as melanoma, head and neck, liver or kidney cancer.

This clone showed up just a few times. This chain uses TRBV29-1 with TRBJ1-2; D gene unclear. The germline V gene encodes CDR1 SQVTM and CDR2 ANQGSEA. V lost 0 bases and J lost 8, with 10 bases in between. The CDR3 consists of 12 residues. The CDR3 loop reads CSVEDQSGGYTF. As DNA, the CDR3 is TGCAGCGTTGAAGACCAGTCGGGCGGCTACACCTTC.

J is TRBJ2-3 and V is TRBV5-5; TRBD1 or TRBD2 may be the D gene (5 bases each). Deletions cut 2 bases from V and 2 bases from J, with 15 bases between. Germline-derived CDR1 and CDR2 are SGHKS and YYEKEE (reference sequence). The CDR3 is made up of 16 amino acids. CDR3 residues: CASSFRRDRTTDTQYF. The CDR3 DNA reads TGTGCCAGCAGCTTCCGTCGGGACCGAACCACAGATACGCAGTATTTT.

This sequence joins TRBV29-1 and TRBJ2-3; 9 nucleotides align to TRBD2. The CDR3 contains 17 residues. Germline V gives CDR1 SQVTM, CDR2 ANQGSEA. V lost 6 bases and J lost 0; bases outside the gene matches: 13. The CDR3 DNA follows: TGCAGCGTCCCTTCTGGCGGGAGGGCCATAAGCACAGATACGCAGTATTTT. This sequence encodes CSVPSGGRAISTDTQYF.

The CDR3 DNA follows: TGTGCCAGCAGTTTGGTTCGTAGTGAGCAGTTCTTC. It encodes CASSLVRSEQFF. The rearrangement uses TRBV28 and TRBJ2-1, with D unclear. The CDR3 is 12 residues long. Deletions cut 3 bases from V and 9 bases from J, with 9 bases between. Germline CDR1 MDHEN, CDR2 SYDVKM.

V and J are TRBV7-3 and TRBJ2-7; 9 bases align to TRBD1. J was trimmed by 6 bases and V by 5 bases; bases with no gene match: 8. There are 14 residues in the CDR3. The V gene's germline CDR1 is SGHTA and CDR2 FQGTGA. CDR3 protein: CASSPTGGAGEQYF. The CDR3 nucleotides read TGTGCCAGCAGCCCAACAGGGGGCGCAGGCGAGCAGTACTTC.

CDR3 region: CASSLSGGRQETQYF. In nucleotides, the CDR3 is TGTGCCAGCAGCTTAAGTGGCGGGAGGCAAGAGACCCAGTACTTC. The chain recombines TRBV7-3 with TRBJ2-5, with 8 bases aligning to TRBD2. The CDR3 is made up of 15 amino acids. V shed 1 base and J 2 bases; nucleotides not matched to a gene: 3. Per the germline V gene, CDR1 is SGHTA and CDR2 is FQGTGA.

This chain uses TRBV2 with TRBJ1-1; the D is unclear. CDR3 size: 11 residues. Germline CDR1 and CDR2: SNHLY and FYNNEI. The V end lost 7 bases, the J end lost 8 bases, and 11 bases lay between the germline ends. The CDR3, as DNA: TGTGCCAGCACCCGGACGGTCGAAGCTTTCTTT. It encodes CASTRTVEAFF.

The chain has TRBV15 and TRBJ1-1, with 7 positions matching TRBD1. The CDR3 totals 13 residues. V shed 4 bases, J shed 7 bases, and the junction held 6 bases outside the gene matches. The V gene's germline CDR1 is LNHNV and CDR2 YYDKDF (reference sequence). CDR3 amino acids: CATSTGTALEAFF. The DNA of the CDR3 is TGTGCCACCAGCACTGGGACAGCCCTTGAAGCTTTCTTT.

V and J are TRBV5-1 and TRBJ2-7; D is possibly TRBD1 (5 bases). Trimming took 3 bases from V and 5 from J, leaving 18 bases between them. Germline V lookup: CDR1 SGHRS, CDR2 YFSETQ. The CDR3 runs to 15 residues. The CDR3 DNA follows: TGCGCCAGCAGCTCCCTATTTGAAGGGGCAAACGAGCAGTACTTC. It encodes CASSSLFEGANEQYF.

This clone was observed once. The chain uses TRBV2 and TRBJ2-7; 11 bases align to TRBD2. Germline V gene sequence: CDR1 SNHLY, CDR2 FYNNEI. The trim removed 3 bases at V and 1 base at J, leaving 8 bases unmatched. The CDR3 has 17 residues. The CDR3 loop reads CASSDPNTSGRSYEQYF. The CDR3, as DNA: TGTGCCAGCAGTGACCCGAATACTAGCGGGAGATCCTACGAGCAGTACTTC.

This sequence joins TRBV5-1 and TRBJ2-5, with TRBD2 matching over 13 bases. V shed 2 bases, J shed 5 bases, and the junction held 6 bases outside the gene matches. The CDR3 runs to 16 residues. Germline V lookup: CDR1 SGHRS, CDR2 YFSETQ. The CDR3 region is CASSFGLAGVYETQYF. The CDR3 DNA is TGCGCCAGCAGCTTCGGACTAGCGGGAGTTTATGAGACCCAGTACTTC.

This chain connects TRBV11-2 to TRBJ2-5; D is possibly TRBD2 (5 bases). The CDR3 totals 14 residues. Trimming removed 1 base from V and 5 bases from J, with 11 bases in between. CDR1 is SGHAT, CDR2 FQNNGV, per germline. The CDR3 nucleotides read TGTGCCAGCAGCTTAGTTAGTTCGGGGGAGACCCAGTACTTC. This translates into CASSLVSSGETQYF.

In its sample, this clone ranks as large. The rearrangement uses TRBV7-3 and TRBJ2-1; D unresolved. This CDR3 is 16 amino acids long. The germline V and J ends were trimmed by 5 bases and 1 base, with 15 bases remaining between them. Germline CDR1 and CDR2: SGHTA and FQGTGA. The CDR3 nucleotides read TGTGCCAGCAGCCACCAAGGAGTCGGATCCTACAATGAGCAGTTCTTC. It codes for CASSHQGVGSYNEQFF.

The rearrangement uses TRBV30 and TRBJ2-7; tentative D call: TRBD2 (5 bases). With 2 bases removed from V and 5 bases from J, the gap between germline ends came to 13 bases. The CDR3 spans 13 residues. Per the germline V gene, CDR1 is GTSNPN and CDR2 is SVGIG (reference sequence). CDR3 protein: CAWSLATPHEQYF. The CDR3 DNA reads TGTGCCTGGAGTTTAGCGACCCCCCACGAGCAGTACTTC.

The chain recombines TRBV13 with TRBJ2-5; D may correspond to TRBD1 or TRBD2 (5 bases each). Trimming removed 5 bases at V and 5 bases at J, with 12 bases between. CDR1 and CDR2 from the germline V gene are PRHDT and FYEKMQ (reference sequence). The CDR3 runs to 13 residues. The chain's CDR3 is CASSVGTGETQYF. CDR3 sequence (DNA): TGTGCCAGCAGCGTCGGGACGGGTGAGACCCAGTACTTC. The full variable domain, in which reference TRBV13 and TRBJ2-5 provide the parts outside the CDR3, is AAGVIQSPRHLIKEKRETATLKCYPIPRHDTVYWYQQGPGQDPQFLISFYEKMQSDKGSIPDRFSAQQFSDYHSELNMSSLELGDSALYFCASSVGTGETQYFGPGTRLLVL.

The rearrangement uses TRBV5-1 and TRBJ1-6; D is undetermined. The ends were cut back, 0 bases at V and 8 bases at J, with 12 bases in the middle. There are 15 residues in the CDR3. CDR1 and CDR2 (germline): SGHRS, YFSETQ. The CDR3 nucleotides read TGCGCCAGCAGCTTGGCAGGATTAGTGGATTCACCCCTCCACTTT. Its translation: CASSLAGLVDSPLHF.

The chain combines TRBV29-1 with TRBJ2-7, with D perhaps given as TRBD1 or TRBD2 (6 bases each). Per germline, CDR1 SQVTM and CDR2 ANQGSEA. Trimming stripped 4 bases from V and 2 bases from J, with 12 bases between. This CDR3 spans 13 amino acids. In DNA, the CDR3 is TGCAGCGTTGCGGGGGCAGGGCCCTACGAGCAGTACTTC. This encodes CSVAGAGPYEQYF.

The J gene is TRBJ2-5, the V gene TRBV27, with TRBD2 matching 10 bases. With 1 base clipped from V and 4 bases from J, the junction kept 6 bases outside the gene matches. CDR3 length: 16 amino acids. CDR1 and CDR2 (germline): MNHEY, SMNVEV (reference sequence). CDR3 bases: TGTGCCAGCAGTTTATTGCTAGCGGGAGTAGCAGAGACCCAGTACTTC. Amino acid sequence: CASSLLLAGVAETQYF.